Presented here are 14 T cell receptor beta chains from one specimen sequenced in a study of cytomegalovirus exposure and HLA in healthy donors. PCR employed 60 Vbeta and 13 Jbeta primers. Clones were sequenced by immunoSEQ multiplex PCR, and TCRdb holds only the in-frame ones, with some missing. In the table there are around 60,000 clones, around 81% of which are singletons. Sequencing was carried out using PBMCs. Receptors were obtained from a male donor in good health and CMV-seronegative.

The chain links TRBV9 to TRBJ2-5; D possibly corresponds to TRBD2 (7 bases). The CDR3 has 13 residues. V dropped 3 bases and J dropped 3 bases, with 9 bases sitting between them. Germline V gene data show CDR1 as SGDLS and CDR2 as YYNGEE. The CDR3 spells CASSEGGEETQYF. CDR3 coding DNA: TGTGCCAGCAGCGAGGGGGGGGAAGAGACCCAGTACTTC. The entire variable domain, with the rest obtained from reference TRBV9 and TRBJ2-5, is as follows: DSGVTQTPKHLITATGQRVTLRCSPRSGDLSVYWYQQSLDQGLQFLIQYYNGEERAKGNILERFSAQQFPDLHSELNLSSLELGDSALYFCASSEGGEETQYFGPGTRLLVL.

This CDR3 is CASSEGPYTGELFF. The CDR3 coding sequence is TGTGCCAGCAGTGAGGGGCCGTACACCGGGGAGCTGTTTTTT. J is TRBJ2-2 and V is TRBV2; D is possibly TRBD1 (5 bases). V lost 3 bases and J 3 bases, leaving 8 bases between the germline ends. Germline V gene data show CDR1 as SNHLY and CDR2 as FYNNEI. The CDR3 totals 14 residues.

The chain has TRBV10-1 and TRBJ2-7; tentative D call: TRBD2 (5 bases). Germline CDR1 WNHNN, CDR2 SYGVQD (reference sequence). The CDR3 runs 15 residues. Trimming stripped 7 bases from V and 0 bases from J, with 16 bases between. CDR3 protein: CASTPKKRSSYEQYF. CDR3 coding DNA: TGCGCCAGCACCCCGAAGAAGCGGAGCTCCTACGAGCAGTACTTC.

This sequence joins TRBV6-5 and TRBJ2-5, with 7 bases aligning to TRBD2. Germline V gene lookup returns CDR1 MNHEY and CDR2 SVGAGI. The V and J ends lost 6 bases and 5 bases, in that order; junction bases with no gene match: 6. The CDR3 runs 13 residues. CDR3 DNA: TGTGCCAGCAGCGGGGCGCGGGGGGAGACCCAGTACTTC. Translation gives CASSGARGETQYF.

The chain joins TRBV7-2 to TRBJ2-1; the D gene is possibly TRBD1 (5 bases). Per germline, CDR1 SGHTA and CDR2 FQGNSA. V was cut by 1 base and J by 16 bases, with 11 bases left in between. CDR3 length: 11 residues. The CDR3: CASSLDAREFF. For the CDR3, the DNA is TGTGCCAGCAGCTTAGACGCCAGGGAATTCTTC.

This clone was seen only a few times. The rearrangement links TRBV29-1 to TRBJ2-7, with TRBD1 as a possible D gene (5 bases). The V gene lost 2 bases and the J gene lost 5 bases, with 10 bases spanning the gap. CDR1 is SQVTM and CDR2 is ANQGSEA in the germline V gene. The CDR3 length is 12 residues. The CDR3 spells CSVEQGPNEQYF. As DNA, the CDR3 is TGCAGCGTTGAACAGGGTCCGAACGAGCAGTACTTC.

V gene TRBV4-1 combines with J gene TRBJ2-7; 8 positions agree with TRBD1. CDR1 and CDR2 from the germline V gene are MGHRA and YSYEKL. The CDR3 has 17 residues. J was trimmed by 2 bases and V by 4 bases; bases with no gene match: 13. CDR3 sequence reads: CASSPRDRSPVPYEQYF. The CDR3 coding sequence is TGCGCCAGCAGCCCCCGGGACAGGTCGCCCGTTCCCTACGAGCAGTACTTC.

This chain connects TRBV11-1 to TRBJ1-1; D might be TRBD1 (5 bases). The V and J ends lost 1 base and 2 bases respectively, with 11 bases between them. Per germline, CDR1 SGHAT and CDR2 FQDESV (reference sequence). This CDR3 is 15 amino acids long. The CDR3: CASSLGGGANTEAFF. Here the CDR3 DNA reads TGTGCCAGCAGCTTAGGCGGGGGAGCTAACACTGAAGCTTTCTTT. The full variable domain, rest sourced from reference TRBV11-1 and TRBJ1-1, is EAEVAQSPRYKITEKSQAVAFWCDPISGHATLYWYRQILGQGPELLVQFQDESVVDDSQLPKDRFSAERLKGVDSTLKIQPAELGDSAMYLCASSLGGGANTEAFFGQGTRLTVV.

The V call is TRBV5-1, the J call TRBJ2-5; 7 bases agree with TRBD1. The length of the CDR3 is 16 residues. The germline V gene encodes CDR1 SGHRS and CDR2 YFSETQ. Trimming took 0 bases from V and 0 from J; bases not matched to a gene: 5. The CDR3 reads CASSLGSGGNQETQYF. CDR3 nucleotides: TGCGCCAGCAGCTTGGGGTCAGGGGGTAACCAAGAGACCCAGTACTTC.

V and J are TRBV7-2 and TRBJ1-4; 9 nucleotides line up with TRBD1. This CDR3 spans 14 amino acids. After removal of 5 bases from V and 8 bases from J, the junction contained 6 bases not matched to a gene. Germline-derived CDR1 and CDR2 are SGHTA and FQGNSA. The CDR3 reads CASSPDRGSEKLFF. CDR3 DNA sequence: TGTGCCAGCAGCCCGGACAGGGGAAGCGAAAAACTGTTTTTT.

The chain combines TRBV30 with TRBJ1-1; 10 bases agree with TRBD1. The CDR3 loop spans 12 amino acids. V trimming: 8 bases; J trimming: 5 bases; junction bases outside the gene matches: 5. Germline CDR1 reads GTSNPN; CDR2 reads SVGIG (reference sequence). CDR3 region: CAGDRGMTEAFF. For the CDR3, the DNA is TGTGCCGGGGACAGGGGAATGACTGAAGCTTTCTTT.

The gene calls are TRBV6-5 and TRBJ2-2; 7 nucleotides match TRBD1. Trimming cost V 7 bases and J 4 bases; bases outside gene matches: 6. From germline, CDR1 is MNHEY and CDR2 SVGAGI. The CDR3 has 14 residues. CDR3 in amino acids: CASNRGQSTGELFF. In nucleotides, the CDR3 is TGTGCCAGCAATCGGGGACAGAGCACCGGGGAGCTGTTTTTT.

The V call is TRBV11-3, the J call TRBJ1-1; the D gene is possibly TRBD1 (5 bases). The CDR3 contains 11 residues. Germline V gene sequence: CDR1 SGHNT, CDR2 YENEEA. Trimming took off 9 bases at V and 1 base at J, with 6 bases between the two ends. As DNA, the CDR3 is TGTGCCAGTGGACAGAACACTGAAGCTTTCTTT. This codes for CASGQNTEAFF.

Concerning this clone itself: The conserved closing phenylalanine or tryptophan is absent in this CDR3, likely reflecting a read error. The chain combines TRBV19 with TRBJ2-2; a weak D match, TRBD2 (5 bases). Germline V gene data show CDR1 as LNHDA and CDR2 as SQIVND (reference sequence). The V end lost 2 bases, the J end lost 10 bases, and 8 bases lay between the germline ends. CDR3 size: 12 residues. CDR3 DNA: TGTGCCAGTAGTATAACCGGGGAGGAGCTGTTTCTT. It specifies CASSITGEELFL.